The T cell receptor beta chain under discussion was sequenced for a study of T cells in Graves' hyperthyroidism and ophthalmopathy. Overall study findings and caveats: Classification by a 13 V-J model distinguished ophthalmopathy from stable hyperthyroidism.

This clonotype was seen at least ten times. Its antigen is unidentified. The germline V gene encodes CDR1 DFQATT and CDR2 SNEGSKA (reference sequence). Trimming took 7 bases from V and 8 from J, leaving 23 bases between them. The CDR3 has 14 amino acids. Researchers amplified the TCR beta CDR3 regions from RNA transcripts. The HTBI primer set drove a first-round RT-PCR of the TCR CDR3. TCRdb reanalysed the multiplex PCR reads using MiXCR and keeps one entry per CDR3 protein. The sample has approximately 480,000 distinct CDR3 sequences, more than 20% seen once; the top ten hold 26%. This chain joins TRBV20-1 and TRBJ1-2; TRBD1 is a possible D gene (5 bases). Source material: blood. This receptor was obtained from a man aged 18 to 30 with Graves' hyperthyroidism. Here the CDR3 reads CSVLNRDGLEGYTF. CDR3 bases: TGCAGTGTCCTCAACCGGGACGGTCTAGAGGGCTACACCTTC.